This paragraph covers one T cell receptor beta chain sequence. Its antigen is still unknown. This sample was taken from a study of neoadjuvant anti-PD-1 for oral cavity cancer. The overall study: Patients without progression received a fourth nivolumab dose around day 43, then surgical resection on days 50-56.

CDR1 is MRHNA and CDR2 is SNTAGT in the germline V gene. This CDR3 has 15 amino acids. The J segment lost 5 bases and the V segment lost 4 bases, leaving 5 bases of the junction unmatched. Whole-study results and caveats: After neoadjuvant nivolumab, PBMC T cell clonality was significantly higher in non-responders than responders.

The time point was: after neoadjuvant nivolumab, at surgical resection. Stage II-IVA oral cavity squamous cell carcinoma was new and untreated by systemic or radiation therapy. Cohort: HPV-negative, locally advanced oral cavity squamous cell carcinoma patients. Sequenced by immunoSEQ multiplex PCR; TCRdb stores in-frame clones only, minus some. The sample lists approximately 9,500 clones; 55% to 75% were seen once. The source of this sequence is a person aged 40-85 years with oral cavity squamous cell carcinoma. This rearrangement joins TRBV6-4 to TRBJ2-3, with 11 bases that match TRBD2. Sequenced here: PBMCs, sampled after nivolumab (anti-PD-1) treatment. CDR3 region: CASSGIAGGQDTQYF. CDR3 coding DNA: TGTGCCAGCAGTGGCATAGCGGGGGGGCAAGATACGCAGTATTTT.